This TCR beta chain was sequenced in a study of radiotherapy plus CTLA-4 blockade in lung cancer. The germline V gene encodes CDR1 SGHNT and CDR2 YYREEE (reference sequence). V lost 4 bases and J lost 6, with 14 bases in between. The CDR3 is made up of 14 amino acids. CTLA-4 blockade using ipilimumab, together with focal radiation, was received by patients with chemo-refractory metastatic non-small-cell lung cancer. Study results and caveats: TCR clones originating in tumors grew in number in blood after radiotherapy plus ipilimumab.

Profiling relied on immunoSEQ multiplex PCR, and the TCRdb table lists in-frame clones only, not all of them. The table lists 90,000 to 95,000 clones, 83% of them singletons. To note about this clone: Its cognate antigen is unknown.

Source: peripheral blood, taken from a patient treated with radiotherapy plus ipilimumab. The V gene is TRBV5-4, the J gene TRBJ2-1; maybe TRBD2 (5 bases). This TCR was recovered from a human donor with non-small cell lung cancer who had stable disease on radiotherapy plus ipilimumab. The CDR3 here is CASSLTSRVNEQFF. CDR3 coding DNA: TGTGCCAGCAGCCTTACTAGTAGGGTCAATGAGCAGTTCTTC.